This T cell receptor beta chain was captured in a study of human T cells and chemical hapten exposure. Study observations and caveats: Expanded TCRs showed more large CDR3 clusters than pre-sensitization or healthy control sets. With patch test score, the counts of PT1 expanded TCRs showed a positive correlation.

Time point reported: pre-sensitization, week 0. Treatment given: therapeutic diphenylcyclopropenone sensitization with weekly scalp DPC. Each patch-test visit's blood sample preceded patch application. Total RNA was isolated from unfractionated whole blood. Many counts were recorded for this clonotype. Its antigen is not known. The CDR3 has 14 amino acids. Trimming removed 6 bases at V and 5 bases at J, with 16 bases between. CDR1 MNHEY and CDR2 SVGAGI come from the germline V gene. TCRdb redid the calling of the RACE reads with MiXCR, one entry per CDR3 protein. The sample has tens of thousands of distinct CDR3 sequences; 6.5% to 8% are singletons.

This TCR derives from a woman aged 45-59 years with alopecia areata. Some clones in this sample may be carry-over from other donors' samples. The sequenced sample was whole blood, obtained in connection with sensitization to the hapten diphenylcyclopropenone (DPC). The genes are TRBV6-5 and TRBJ1-1, with TRBD1 as a possible D gene (6 bases). In DNA, the CDR3 is TGTGCCAGCAGCCCTAGGGGGGGCAGGACTGAAGCTTTCTTT. Translated, it gives CASSPRGGRTEAFF.